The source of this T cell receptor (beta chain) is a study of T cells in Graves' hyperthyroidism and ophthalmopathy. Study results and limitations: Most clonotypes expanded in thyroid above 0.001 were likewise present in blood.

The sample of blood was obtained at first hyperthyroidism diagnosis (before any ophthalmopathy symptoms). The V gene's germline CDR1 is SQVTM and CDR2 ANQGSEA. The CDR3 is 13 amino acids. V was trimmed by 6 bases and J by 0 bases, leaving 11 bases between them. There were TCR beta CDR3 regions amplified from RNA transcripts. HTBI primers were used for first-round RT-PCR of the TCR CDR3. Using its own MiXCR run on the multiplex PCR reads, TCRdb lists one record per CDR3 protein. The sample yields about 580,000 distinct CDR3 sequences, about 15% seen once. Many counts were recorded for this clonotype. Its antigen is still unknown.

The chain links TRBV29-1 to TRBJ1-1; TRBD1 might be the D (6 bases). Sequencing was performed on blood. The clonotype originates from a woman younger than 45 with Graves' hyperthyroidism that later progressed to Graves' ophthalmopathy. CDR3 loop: CSVSGHLNTEAFF. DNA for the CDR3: TGCAGCGTCTCGGGACACCTGAACACTGAAGCTTTCTTT.